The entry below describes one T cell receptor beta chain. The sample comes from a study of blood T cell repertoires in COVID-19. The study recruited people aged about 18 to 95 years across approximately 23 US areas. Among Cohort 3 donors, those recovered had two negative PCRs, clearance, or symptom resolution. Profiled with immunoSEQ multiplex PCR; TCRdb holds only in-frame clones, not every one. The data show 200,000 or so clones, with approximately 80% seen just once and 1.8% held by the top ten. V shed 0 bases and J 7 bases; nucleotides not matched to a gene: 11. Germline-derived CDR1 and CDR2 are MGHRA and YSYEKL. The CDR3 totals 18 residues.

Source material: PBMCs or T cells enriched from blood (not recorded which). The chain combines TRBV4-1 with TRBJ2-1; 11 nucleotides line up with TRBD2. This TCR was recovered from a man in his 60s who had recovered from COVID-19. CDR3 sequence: CASSQDRASGGKKNEQFF. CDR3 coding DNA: TGCGCCAGCAGCCAAGATAGGGCTAGCGGGGGGAAGAAGAATGAGCAGTTCTTC.